Listed below are T cell receptor beta chains from one sample, sequenced in a study of blood T cell repertoires in COVID-19. Sequencing was performed with immunoSEQ multiplex PCR; in TCRdb, only in-frame clones are kept and a portion is missing. The sample records 250,000 to 350,000 clones, around 90% being singletons. The sequenced sample was peripheral blood. All receptors come from a young man with active or convalescent COVID-19. CDR3s include the opening cysteine and the closing phenylalanine or tryptophan. A D gene is named only where the DNA matches it firmly. Clone size is shown for a subset of rows, as once, few, many or a class of expanded clone.

>TRBJ1-2|16|NA|NA|TRBV19
TGTGCCAGTACCTCTCTGATTCCTGGACAGCTCTATGGCTACACCTTC
CASTSLIPGQLYGYTF
>TRBJ2-3|13|NA|NA|TRBV18
TGTGCCAGCTCACCATTAGCCACAGATACGCAGTATTTT
CASSPLATDTQYF
>TRBJ1-5|14|TRBD1|NA|TRBV7-9
TGTGCCAGCAGCTTCATAGGGGGCGATCAGCCCCAGCATTTT
CASSFIGGDQPQHF
>TRBJ2-5|15|NA|NA|TRBV6-2/TRBV6-3
TGTGCCAGCAGTCCGATCGACAGGTATCAAGAGACCCAGTACTTC
CASSPIDRYQETQYF
>TRBJ2-5|14|NA|NA|TRBV5-1
TGCGCCAGCAGTGAGGGACTTGGTGTGGAGACCCAGTACTTC
CASSEGLGVETQYF
>TRBJ1-1|14|NA|NA|TRBV27
TGTGCCAGCAGTGAACAGGGAATCAGCACTGAAGCTTTCTTT
CASSEQGISTEAFF
>TRBJ1-4|13|TRBD1|NA|TRBV27
TGTGCCAGCAGTACAGGGGTGTCTGAAAAACTGTTTTTT
CASSTGVSEKLFF
>TRBJ1-5|15|TRBD1|NA|TRBV4-1
TGCGCCAGCAGCCTCCGACAGGGACCCAATCAGCCCCAGCATTTT
CASSLRQGPNQPQHF
>TRBJ2-5|13|NA|NA|TRBV7-9
TGTGCCAGCAGCTTAACCCGGAGTGAGACCCAGTACTTC
CASSLTRSETQYF
>TRBJ1-5|13|TRBD1|NA|TRBV4-1
TGCGCCAGCAGCCAAGGGGACAGGGCACCCCAGCATTTT
CASSQGDRAPQHF
>TRBJ2-2|16|TRBD1|NA|TRBV3-1/TRBV3-2
TGTGCCAGCAGCCCCCCCCCGGGACAGGGGATGGGGGAGCTGTTTTTT
CASSPPPGQGMGELFF
>TRBJ2-1|17|TRBD2|NA|TRBV5-1
TGCGCCAGCAGCGAGGGACTAGCGGGACTCTCATCCGTGGGGCAGTTCTTC
CASSEGLAGLSSVGQFF
>TRBJ2-2|14|TRBD1|few|TRBV10-1
TGCGCCAGCAGTGAAACAGGGGAGACCGGGGAGCTGTTTTTT
CASSETGETGELFF
>TRBJ2-3|14|TRBD1|NA|TRBV6-5
TGTGCCAGCAGTTACGGACAGGGAACAGATACGCAGTATTTT
CASSYGQGTDTQYF
>TRBJ1-6|15|NA|NA|TRBV7-8
TGTGCCAGCAGCTTAGTCGCAGGCTATAATTCACCCCTCCACTTT
CASSLVAGYNSPLHF
>TRBJ2-3|15|TRBD1|NA|TRBV7-6
TGTGCCAGCAGCTTCGCACAGGGGTGGACAGATACGCAGTATTTT
CASSFAQGWTDTQYF